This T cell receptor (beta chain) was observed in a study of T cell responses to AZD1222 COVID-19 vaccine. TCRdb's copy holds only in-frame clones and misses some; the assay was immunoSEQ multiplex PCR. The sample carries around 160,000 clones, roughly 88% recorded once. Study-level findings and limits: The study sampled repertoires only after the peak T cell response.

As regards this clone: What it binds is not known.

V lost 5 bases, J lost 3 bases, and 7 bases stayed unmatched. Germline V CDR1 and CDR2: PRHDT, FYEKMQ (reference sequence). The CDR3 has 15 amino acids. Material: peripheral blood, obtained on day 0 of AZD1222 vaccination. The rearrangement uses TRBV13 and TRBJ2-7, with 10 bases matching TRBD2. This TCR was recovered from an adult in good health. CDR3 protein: CASSRNSGGIYEQYF. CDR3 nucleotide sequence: TGTGCCAGCAGCCGGAATAGCGGGGGGATCTACGAGCAGTACTTC.